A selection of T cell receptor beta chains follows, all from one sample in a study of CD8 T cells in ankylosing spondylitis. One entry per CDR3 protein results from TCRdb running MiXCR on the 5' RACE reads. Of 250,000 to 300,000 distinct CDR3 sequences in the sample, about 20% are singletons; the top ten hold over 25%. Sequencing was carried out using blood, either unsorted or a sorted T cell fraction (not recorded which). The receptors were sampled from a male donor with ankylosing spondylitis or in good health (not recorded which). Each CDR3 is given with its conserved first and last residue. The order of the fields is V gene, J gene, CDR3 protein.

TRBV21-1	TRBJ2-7	CASSNDRPGSYEQYF
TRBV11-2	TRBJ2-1	CASMGGTRRSYNEQFF
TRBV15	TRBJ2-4	CATSSSSGRSKNIQYF
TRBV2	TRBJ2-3	CASSGGQTTDTQYF
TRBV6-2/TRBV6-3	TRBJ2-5	CASSYETGGSTETQYF
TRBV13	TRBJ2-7	CASTLAGTYEQYF
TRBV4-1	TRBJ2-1	CASSRLAELDEQFF
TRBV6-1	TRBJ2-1	CASRPSRQAYNEQFF
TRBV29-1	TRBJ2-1	CSVEGGTGGNNEQFF
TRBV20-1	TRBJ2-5	CSARDRAGEETQYF
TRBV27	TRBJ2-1	CASSVGAGGNNEQFF
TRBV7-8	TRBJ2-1	CASSPQGGAHEQFF
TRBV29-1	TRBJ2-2	CSGRGTNAGELFF
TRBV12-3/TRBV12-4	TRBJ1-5	CASSLPGRGNQPQHF
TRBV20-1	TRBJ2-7	CSAWTTNYEQYF
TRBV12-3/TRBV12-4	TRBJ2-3	CASSLRTGPDTQYF
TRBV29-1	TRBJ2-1	CSVEEGQGETYNEQFF
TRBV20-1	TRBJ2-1	CSALMRQSSYNEQFF
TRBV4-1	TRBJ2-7	CASSQGLAGVPTYYEQYF
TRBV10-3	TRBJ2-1	CAISDRGTIYNEQFF
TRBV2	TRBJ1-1	CASPRHLMGTEAFF
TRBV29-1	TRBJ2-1	CSVEKGIPHYNEQFF
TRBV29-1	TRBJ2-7	CSVEEDSYEQYF
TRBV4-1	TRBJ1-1	CASSQVPQGWNTEAFF
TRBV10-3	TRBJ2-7	CAISPGSSGIYEQYF
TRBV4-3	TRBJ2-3	CASSQLPGQGLTGDTQYF
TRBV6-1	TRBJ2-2	CASSELQTDTGELFF